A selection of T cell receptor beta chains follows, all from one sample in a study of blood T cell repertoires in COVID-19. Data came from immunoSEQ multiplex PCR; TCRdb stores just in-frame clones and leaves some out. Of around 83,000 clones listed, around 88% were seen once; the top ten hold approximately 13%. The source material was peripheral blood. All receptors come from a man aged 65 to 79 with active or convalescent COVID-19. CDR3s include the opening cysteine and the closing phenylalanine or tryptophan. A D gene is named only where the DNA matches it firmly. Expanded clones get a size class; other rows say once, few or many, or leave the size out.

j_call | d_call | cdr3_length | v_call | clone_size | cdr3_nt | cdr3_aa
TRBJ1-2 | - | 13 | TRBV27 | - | TGTGCCAGCAGTTTGATCGGGAGCTATGGCTACACCTTC | CASSLIGSYGYTF
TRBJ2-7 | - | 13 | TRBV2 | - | TGTGCCAGCATAAGAGCCAACTCCTACGAGCAGTACTTC | CASIRANSYEQYF
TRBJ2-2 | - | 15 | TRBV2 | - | TGTGCCAGCAGGGCCGGGACAACGAACACCGGGGAGCTGTTTTTT | CASRAGTTNTGELFF
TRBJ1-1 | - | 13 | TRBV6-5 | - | TGTGCCAGCAGTTCTCCAGACACCCGGCGTGCTTTCTTT | CASSSPDTRRAFF
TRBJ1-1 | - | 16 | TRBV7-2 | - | TGTGCCAGCAGCTTAGGGCAGGGATGGTTCGACACTGAAGCTTTCTTT | CASSLGQGWFDTEAFF
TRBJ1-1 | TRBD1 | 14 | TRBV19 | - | TGTGCCAGTAGAACGACAGGGGGCTTCACTGAAGCTTTCTTT | CASRTTGGFTEAFF
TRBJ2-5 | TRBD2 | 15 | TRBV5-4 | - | TGTGCCAGCAGCTTTACGCTAGCGGGACAAGAGACCCAGTACTTC | CASSFTLAGQETQYF
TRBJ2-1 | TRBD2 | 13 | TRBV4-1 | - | TGCGCCAGCAGCCAAAGCGGGAGCGATGAGCAGTTCTTC | CASSQSGSDEQFF
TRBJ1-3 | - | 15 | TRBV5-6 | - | TGTGCCAGCAGCTTGGGGCAGGTCTCTGGAAACACCATATATTTT | CASSLGQVSGNTIYF
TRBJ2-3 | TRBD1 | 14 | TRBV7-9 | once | TGTGCCAGCAGCGGGACAGGTAGCACAGATACGCAGTATTTT | CASSGTGSTDTQYF
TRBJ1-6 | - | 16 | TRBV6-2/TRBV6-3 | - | TGTGCCAGCAGTTACTCCGCAGGGGCGGCAAATTCACCCCTCCACTTT | CASSYSAGAANSPLHF
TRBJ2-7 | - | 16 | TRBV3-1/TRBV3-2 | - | TGTGCCAGCAGCCAAGAATGGGGGCTTCTCCTTCACGAGCAGTACTTC | CASSQEWGLLLHEQYF
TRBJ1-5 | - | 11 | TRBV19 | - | TGTGCCAGTAGCGGGGGAAAACCCCAGCATTTT | CASSGGKPQHF
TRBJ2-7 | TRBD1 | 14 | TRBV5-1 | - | TGCGCCAGCAGCTTGCGACAGGGGGCTTACGAGCAGTACTTC | CASSLRQGAYEQYF
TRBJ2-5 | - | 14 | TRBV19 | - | TGTGCCAGTAGTATAGTGGACTCATTAGAGACCCAGTACTTC | CASSIVDSLETQYF
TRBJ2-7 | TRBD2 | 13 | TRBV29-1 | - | TGCAGCGTTGAAAGGACTAGCGGATCCGAGCAGTACTTC | CSVERTSGSEQYF
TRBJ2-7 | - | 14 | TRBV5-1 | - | TGCGCCAGCAGCTTGGAGGGGACTTTTTACGAGCAGTACTTC | CASSLEGTFYEQYF
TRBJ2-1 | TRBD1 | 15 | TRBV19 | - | TGTGCCAGTAGTTACCGGGACAGGGCTAACAATGAGCAGTTCTTC | CASSYRDRANNEQFF
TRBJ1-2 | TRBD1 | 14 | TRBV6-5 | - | TGTGCCAGCAGAGGGACAGGAAGGTCCTATGGCTACACCTTC | CASRGTGRSYGYTF
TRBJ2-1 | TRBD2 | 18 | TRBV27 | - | TGTGCCAGCAGTTTATGGACCGGGACTAGCGGGAGTCGGAATGAGCAGTTCTTC | CASSLWTGTSGSRNEQFF